This record looks at one T cell receptor (beta chain) sequence and its context. This may be a read error: a much more frequent sequence differs by one nucleotide. The source of the sample is a study of blood T cells in healthy people across ages. A J-beta primer mix and a sample-barcoded 5' primer were used in a second PCR of about 7 to 12 cycles. One entry per CDR3 protein, called by TCRdb with MiXCR from the 5' RACE reads. The data contain over 600,000 distinct CDR3 sequences, 40% to 45% of them singletons. Sequencing input: blood. This clonotype was sampled from a man older than 75 in good health.

The CDR3 loop reads CASSLTGNSYEQYF. CDR3 nucleotides: TGTGCCAGCAGCTTGACAGGGAACTCCTACGAGCAGTACTTC. V usage is TRBV7-9 and J usage is TRBJ2-7, with 7 bases identical to TRBD1. The CDR3 has 14 amino acids. The germline V gene encodes CDR1 SEHNR and CDR2 FQNEAQ (reference sequence). Trimming at V came to 3 bases and at J to 0 bases, leaving 2 bases not matched to a gene.